The sequence of this T cell receptor beta chain was determined in a study of response to subunit inactivated influenza vaccine. Overall study results and limits: The authors proposed limited new T cell recruitment per seasonal influenza vaccination.

In regard to this clonotype: Its target is unknown.

Each CDR3 protein gets one entry after TCRdb re-called the RT-PCR reads with MiXCR. Here the sample spans around 320,000 distinct CDR3 sequences, around 20% being singletons. Material: PBMCs from blood, obtained roughly 20 months after vaccination. This clonotype was obtained from a man in his fifties or sixties who received an inactivated influenza vaccine.

In DNA, the CDR3 is TGCAGTGCCCGGACCGGGGGAGAGACCCAGTACTTC. It yields the protein CSARTGGETQYF. V is TRBV20-1 and J is TRBJ2-5; D is possibly TRBD2 (6 bases). The CDR3 is 12 residues long. Trimming took 6 bases from V and 4 from J, leaving 12 bases between them. The germline V gene has CDR1 DFQATT and CDR2 SNEGSKA (reference sequence).